This T cell receptor (beta chain) was documented in a study of T cell repertoires in cytomegalovirus infection. Study context: Evidence of both CMV infection and a matching HLA type came from public TCR beta signatures.

CDR1 is LNHDA and CDR2 is SQIVND in the germline V gene (reference sequence). Trimming pared 3 bases from V and 4 bases from J, leaving 13 bases between. The CDR3 spans 15 residues. TCRdb re-called the reads with MiXCR, one entry per CDR3 protein. The sample shows roughly 500,000 distinct CDR3 sequences, roughly 43% of them seen only once. In regard to this clonotype: The antigen remains undetermined.

The V and J genes are TRBV19 and TRBJ2-1; possibly TRBD1 for D (6 bases). The clonotype originates from a human donor in good health (CMV status not recorded). Some clones in this sample may be carry-over from other donors' samples. Sequences were derived from cultured PBMCs, sampled from culture after CMV antigen stimulation. The CDR3 region is CASSITAGTYNEQFF. The CDR3 nucleotides are TGTGCCAGTAGTATTACGGCAGGGACATACAATGAGCAGTTCTTC.